These 28 T cell receptor beta chains originate from one sample sequenced in a study of T cell responses to AZD1222 COVID-19 vaccine. Measured with immunoSEQ multiplex PCR; TCRdb has only the in-frame clones, and not every one. Among 150,000 to 200,000 clones listed, 85% to 95% were seen once. The starting material was peripheral blood, obtained on day 0 of AZD1222 vaccination. The source is an adult in good health.

DNA for the CDR3: TGTGCCAGCAGCTTACAACTAGCGGGCTCCAATGAGCAGTTCTTC. Its protein is CASSLQLAGSNEQFF. This chain connects TRBV11-2 to TRBJ2-1; 9 positions match TRBD2. The CDR3 extends over 15 amino acids. Germline V gives CDR1 SGHAT, CDR2 FQNNGV. With 2 bases clipped from V and 6 bases from J, the junction kept 5 bases outside the gene matches.

The rearrangement joins TRBV18 to TRBJ1-4, with 9 bases lining up with TRBD1. After removal of 3 bases from V and 8 bases from J, the junction contained 4 bases not matched to a gene. Germline V gives CDR1 KGHSH, CDR2 LQKENI. This CDR3 has 14 residues. The CDR3 loop is CASSPGTGNEKLFF. The CDR3 DNA follows: TGTGCCAGCTCACCCGGGACAGGGAACGAAAAACTGTTTTTT.

The chain uses TRBV11-2 and TRBJ1-5; a weak D match, TRBD1 (5 bases). Germline loops: CDR1 SGHAT, CDR2 FQNNGV. Trimming left V 6 bases short and J 3 bases short, with 12 bases between. The length of the CDR3 is 14 residues. The CDR3 sequence: CASSTGRLNQPQHF. In DNA, the CDR3 is TGTGCCAGCAGTACGGGACGGCTCAATCAGCCCCAGCATTTT.

V and J are TRBV5-8 and TRBJ1-4; 7 bases are a match to TRBD1. The CDR3 totals 14 residues. V gave up 1 base and J gave up 5 bases; unmatched junction bases: 2. CDR1 is SGHTS, CDR2 YDEGEE, per germline. The CDR3 DNA reads TGTGCCAGCAGCTTGAGGGGGCTGAATGAAAAACTGTTTTTT. This sequence encodes CASSLRGLNEKLFF.

DNA of the CDR3: TGCGCCAGCAGCTTACCCGGGACTAGGGGCACCGGGGAGCTGTTTTTT. It is translated as CASSLPGTRGTGELFF. This rearrangement joins TRBV5-1 to TRBJ2-2; TRBD2 matches at 8 bases. Germline V CDR1 and CDR2: SGHRS, YFSETQ. The length of the CDR3 is 16 residues. V lost 2 bases and J lost 4; bases outside the gene matches: 7.

This sequence joins TRBV5-1 and TRBJ1-1, with D unresolved. The germline V gene encodes CDR1 SGHRS and CDR2 YFSETQ. Trimming removed 1 base from V and 3 bases from J, with 13 bases in between. CDR3 size: 15 residues. The CDR3 region has the DNA TGCGCCAGCAGCTTGCGGGCAGAACTTTACACTGAAGCTTTCTTT. It encodes CASSLRAELYTEAFF. Based on the CDR3 plus reference TRBV5-1 and TRBJ1-1, the full variable domain is KAGVTQTPRYLIKTRGQQVTLSCSPISGHRSVSWYQQTPGQGLQFLFEYFSETQRNKGNFPGRFSGRQFSNSRSEMNVSTLELGDSALYLCASSLRAELYTEAFFGQGTRLTVV.

The V and J genes are TRBV10-3 and TRBJ2-5; 8 positions match TRBD1. This CDR3 region has 14 residues. CDR1 is ENHRY, CDR2 SYGVKD, per germline. The junction had 9 bases not matched to a gene; V was cut back by 8 bases and J by 4 bases. CDR3 region: CAIAGTGSPETQYF. In DNA, the CDR3 is TGTGCCATCGCCGGGACAGGAAGCCCAGAGACCCAGTACTTC.

V is TRBV4-1 and J is TRBJ2-3; no clear D. With 3 bases removed from V and 8 bases from J, the gap between germline ends came to 12 bases. Germline CDR1 and CDR2: MGHRA and YSYEKL. The CDR3 has 13 amino acids. This CDR3 reads CASSHLSLGTQYF. The CDR3 DNA follows: TGCGCCAGCAGCCATCTATCTTTGGGTACGCAGTATTTT.

The chain recombines TRBV6-5 with TRBJ1-1, with TRBD1 matching 7 bases. In germline, CDR1 is MNHEY, CDR2 SVGAGI. CDR3 size: 15 residues. J was trimmed by 5 bases and V by 7 bases; bases with no gene match: 13. Here the CDR3 reads CASNSLQGSGTEAFF. In DNA form, the CDR3 reads TGTGCCAGCAATTCCTTACAGGGGTCCGGAACTGAAGCTTTCTTT.

This chain links TRBV7-9 with TRBJ2-4, with D perhaps matching TRBD2 (6 bases). Trimming took off 5 bases at V and 1 base at J, with 15 bases between the two ends. The V gene's germline CDR1 is SEHNR and CDR2 FQNEAQ (reference sequence). The CDR3 consists of 16 residues. As DNA, the CDR3 is TGTGCCAGCAGCCAAGGGGAGGTTTGGGCCAAAAACATTCAGTACTTC. Translating it yields CASSQGEVWAKNIQYF.

The V and J genes are TRBV20-1 and TRBJ1-6; D is unclear. With 3 bases removed from V and 0 bases from J, the gap between germline ends came to 18 bases. The CDR3 extends over 18 amino acids. The germline CDR1 and CDR2 sequences are DFQATT and SNEGSKA (reference sequence). The CDR3: CSASRAEFLSSYNSPLHF. The CDR3 coding sequence is TGCAGTGCTAGTCGTGCAGAATTCCTTAGCTCCTATAATTCACCCCTCCACTTT.

The chain joins TRBV7-9 to TRBJ1-5; D is unresolved. The V end lost 3 bases, the J end lost 5 bases, and 8 bases lay between the germline ends. The CDR3 runs to 13 residues. Per germline, CDR1 SEHNR and CDR2 FQNEAQ (reference sequence). CDR3 in amino acids: CASSLGTDQPQHF. In DNA form, the CDR3 reads TGTGCCAGCAGCTTGGGTACAGATCAGCCCCAGCATTTT.

CDR3: CAISEYGVPASPLHF. For the CDR3, the DNA is TGTGCCATCAGTGAGTACGGCGTCCCAGCTTCACCCCTCCACTTT. The rearrangement links TRBV10-3 to TRBJ1-6; D is ambiguous. V lost 1 base to trimming and J lost 9 bases, with 13 bases between them. The CDR3 has 15 amino acids. CDR1 is ENHRY and CDR2 is SYGVKD in the germline V gene.

The chain is built from TRBV19 and TRBJ1-5; 7 bases map to TRBD1. CDR3 size: 14 residues. CDR1 LNHDA and CDR2 SQIVND come from the germline V gene (reference sequence). V shed 7 bases and J 3 bases; nucleotides not matched to a gene: 6. The CDR3 sequence is CASKPTGINQPQHF. The CDR3 DNA sequence: TGTGCCAGTAAACCGACAGGGATCAATCAGCCCCAGCATTTT.

Regarding this clone: Mismatch with germline at one junction end may stem from a read error. The J gene is TRBJ1-4, the V gene TRBV19; 8 bases are shared with TRBD1. Per the germline V gene, CDR1 is LNHDA and CDR2 is SQIVND (reference sequence). The CDR3 spans 17 residues. CDR3 region: CASSVDLPGTGTERLFF. Here the CDR3 DNA reads TGTGCCAGTAGTGTCGACCTACCCGGGACAGGAACTGAAAGACTGTTTTTT.

The chain links TRBV24-1 to TRBJ2-1; D gene uncertain. The V end was cut by 6 bases, the J end by 1 base, with 6 bases between. CDR1 and CDR2 from the germline V gene are KGHDR and SFDVKD. The CDR3 consists of 13 residues. Written as DNA, the CDR3 is TGTGCCACCAGTAGGCAGTCCTACAATGAGCAGTTCTTC. This gives the protein CATSRQSYNEQFF.

Turning to this clone: No DNA is shown, since the ends of the CDR3 on it are uncertain; the CDR3 is the one TCRdb lists. The gene calls are TRBV3-1 (or the pseudogene TRBV3-2) and TRBJ1-1; the D call in the table, TRBD1, was not verified against the DNA. The CDR3 is 16 amino acids long, termini counted. Per germline, CDR1 LGHDT and CDR2 YNNKEL (reference sequence). Here the CDR3 reads CASSHFFGQGETEAFF.

To note about this clone: One junction end disagrees with the germline gene, perhaps due to a read error. This sequence joins TRBV7-2 and TRBJ2-7, with 11 bases matching TRBD2. The CDR3 consists of 14 residues. The germline gives CDR1 SGHTA, CDR2 FQGNSA. The DNA of the CDR3 is TGTGCCAGCAGCCTAGCGGGGGGATCCTACGAGCAGTACTTC. Translated, it gives CASSLAGGSYEQYF.

This clone was counted between two and nine times. CDR3: CASSQSGKSNYEQYF. CDR3 sequence (DNA): TGTGCCAGCAGCCAATCCGGGAAGAGCAACTACGAGCAGTACTTC. V usage is TRBV3-1 (or the pseudogene TRBV3-2) and J usage is TRBJ2-7; a possible D gene is TRBD2 (5 bases). Germline CDR1 and CDR2: LGHDT and YNNKEL (reference sequence). The CDR3 totals 15 residues. V was pared by 2 bases and J by 3 bases, with 14 bases between.

V usage is TRBV15 and J usage is TRBJ1-2; D not certain. Deletions cut 0 bases from V and 5 bases from J, with 13 bases between. This CDR3 has 15 amino acids. Germline CDR1 is LNHNV and CDR2 is YYDKDF (reference sequence). In DNA, the CDR3 is TGTGCCACCAGCAGAGATTACGTGGCGTGGTATGGCTACACCTTC. This encodes CATSRDYVAWYGYTF.

The chain has TRBV14 and TRBJ1-1; D might be TRBD1 (6 bases). In germline, CDR1 is SGHDN, CDR2 FVKESK. V shed 0 bases and J shed 3 bases, with 20 bases lying between them. The CDR3 runs to 18 residues. The CDR3, as DNA: TGTGCCAGCAGCCAAGATTTTTTTGCAGGGGTTATTTACACTGAAGCTTTCTTT. Its translation is CASSQDFFAGVIYTEAFF.

V gene TRBV5-1 combines with J gene TRBJ1-3, with D perhaps matching TRBD1 (5 bases). Germline V gene sequence: CDR1 SGHRS, CDR2 YFSETQ. The CDR3 loop spans 16 amino acids. Trimming took off 4 bases at V and 0 bases at J, with 14 bases between the two ends. CDR3: CASSPDPGGSGNTIYF. The CDR3 region has the DNA TGCGCCAGCAGCCCAGACCCGGGGGGCTCTGGAAACACCATATATTTT.

This rearrangement joins TRBV27 to TRBJ1-2; D is unresolved. Germline CDR1 MNHEY, CDR2 SMNVEV (reference sequence). The CDR3 spans 14 residues. Between the trimmed V and J ends, which lost 2 bases and 4 bases, there was a span of 11 bases. The CDR3 protein is CASSLERGIYGYTF. The CDR3 nucleotides are TGTGCCAGCAGTTTAGAAAGAGGGATCTATGGCTACACCTTC.

V and J are TRBV7-8 and TRBJ2-1, with 8 nucleotides matching TRBD1. The germline CDR1 and CDR2 sequences are SGHVS and FQNEAQ. The CDR3 extends over 14 amino acids. The V gene end was trimmed by 5 bases and the J gene end by 1 base; junction bases not matched to a gene: 1. The CDR3 DNA follows: TGTGCCAGCAGCCGGGACAGGTCCTACAATGAGCAGTTCTTC. Translating it yields CASSRDRSYNEQFF.

This chain uses TRBV29-1 with TRBJ1-1; TRBD1 agrees at 8 bases. Germline CDR1 reads SQVTM; CDR2 reads ANQGSEA. V lost 6 bases, J lost 0 bases, and 3 bases stayed unmatched. The CDR3 is made up of 13 amino acids. Here the CDR3 reads CSVETGVNTEAFF. The CDR3 bases are TGCAGCGTGGAGACAGGGGTGAACACTGAAGCTTTCTTT.

The chain is built from TRBV5-1 and TRBJ2-3; D is unresolved. The V gene lost 4 bases and the J gene lost 6 bases, with 18 bases spanning the gap. Germline CDR1 SGHRS, CDR2 YFSETQ. The CDR3 is 15 residues long. CDR3 sequence: CASSHTDPLLDTQYF. The CDR3 DNA follows: TGCGCCAGCAGCCACACGGATCCCCTATTGGATACGCAGTATTTT.

The CDR3 protein is CAIARGYNEQFF. The CDR3 DNA reads TGTGCCATCGCTAGGGGTTACAATGAGCAGTTCTTC. This chain connects TRBV10-3 to TRBJ2-1; a possible D gene is TRBD1 (5 bases). Trimming shortened V by 8 bases and J by 4 bases, and 9 bases separated the two germline ends. CDR1 is ENHRY, CDR2 SYGVKD, per germline. The CDR3 has 12 residues.

The gene calls are TRBV3-1 (or the pseudogene TRBV3-2) and TRBJ2-2, with D perhaps matching TRBD2 (6 bases). V was pared by 3 bases and J by 6 bases, with 8 bases between. Germline loops: CDR1 LGHDT, CDR2 YNNKEL (reference sequence). The CDR3 loop spans 13 amino acids. The DNA of the CDR3 is TGTGCCAGCAGCCAGGGGACTCCCGGGGAGCTGTTTTTT. Its translation is CASSQGTPGELFF.